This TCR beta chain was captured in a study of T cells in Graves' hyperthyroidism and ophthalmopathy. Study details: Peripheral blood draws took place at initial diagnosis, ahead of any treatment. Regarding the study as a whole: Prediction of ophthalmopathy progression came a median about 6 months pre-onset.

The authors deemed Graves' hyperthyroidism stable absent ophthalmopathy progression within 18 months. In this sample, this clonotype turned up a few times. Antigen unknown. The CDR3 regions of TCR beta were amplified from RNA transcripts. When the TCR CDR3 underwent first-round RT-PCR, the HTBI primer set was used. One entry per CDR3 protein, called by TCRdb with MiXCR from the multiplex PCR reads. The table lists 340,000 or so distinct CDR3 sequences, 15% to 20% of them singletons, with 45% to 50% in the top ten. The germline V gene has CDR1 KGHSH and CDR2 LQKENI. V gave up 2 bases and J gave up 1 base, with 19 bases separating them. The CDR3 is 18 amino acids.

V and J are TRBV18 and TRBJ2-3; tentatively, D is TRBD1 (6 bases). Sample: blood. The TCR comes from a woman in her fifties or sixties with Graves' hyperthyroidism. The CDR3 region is CASSPFSGTSTGTDTQYF. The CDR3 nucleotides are TGTGCCAGCTCACCATTCTCCGGGACATCGACGGGCACAGATACGCAGTATTTT.